These 20 T cell receptor beta chains share one sample of origin, sequenced in a study of neoadjuvant anti-PD-1 for oral cavity cancer (dated by TCRdb to the early 2020s). The library relied on the immunoSEQ multiplex PCR assay. The clones in this table, taken by TCRdb from immuneACCESS, are in-frame only. Not every clone is retained; where verified, under half of the shortfall comes from an unresolved V gene, and the cause of the rest is unknown. This sample lists 17,000 or so clones; under 75% were detected once. The ten largest clones represent approximately 2.7% of the sample. Interpreted using the paper, the time point label stands for: before neoadjuvant nivolumab. The sample in question was PBMCs, obtained before nivolumab (anti-PD-1) treatment. The receptors originated from a person aged 35-79 years with oral cavity squamous cell carcinoma.

This clone was observed once. The rearrangement uses TRBV29-1 and TRBJ2-1, with 10 bases lining up with TRBD1. In germline, CDR1 is SQVTM, CDR2 ANQGSEA. With V trimmed by 5 bases and J by 6 bases, 7 bases remained unmatched. The CDR3 consists of 14 residues. The CDR3 DNA follows: TGCAGCGTTCTGCCGGGACAGGGGCTCAATGAGCAGTTCTTC. This gives the protein CSVLPGQGLNEQFF.

The chain combines TRBV2 with TRBJ2-7; tentative D call: TRBD2 (5 bases). The V end lost 6 bases, the J end lost 6 bases, and 15 bases lay between the germline ends. Germline-derived CDR1 and CDR2 are SNHLY and FYNNEI. There are 13 residues in the CDR3. In DNA form, the CDR3 reads TGTGCCAGCAGATCTGAGGGAATGGGCGAGCAGTACTTC. This codes for CASRSEGMGEQYF.

This clone has only a few counts. The chain combines TRBV19 with TRBJ2-7; 9 bases align to TRBD1. The CDR3 covers 14 residues. CDR1 LNHDA and CDR2 SQIVND come from the germline V gene (reference sequence). The V gene end was trimmed by 6 bases and the J gene end by 3 bases; junction bases not matched to a gene: 6. CDR3 coding DNA: TGTGCCAGTAGCCCGACAGGGGGAGGCTACGAGCAGTACTTC. It encodes CASSPTGGGYEQYF.

This sequence joins TRBV9 and TRBJ2-6, with 9 bases identical to TRBD2. Germline trimming cut 4 bases from V and 2 bases from J; bases unmatched to any gene: 10. Germline V lookup: CDR1 SGDLS, CDR2 YYNGEE. CDR3 length: 18 residues. CDR3 amino acids: CASSPGGVAGAGANVLTF. CDR3 nucleotide sequence: TGTGCCAGCAGCCCCGGGGGTGTAGCGGGAGCTGGGGCCAACGTCCTGACTTTC.

This clone was detected a few times. The V gene is TRBV11-3, the J gene TRBJ2-2; 8 nucleotides agree with TRBD2. The CDR3 sequence is 15 residues long. The germline CDR1 and CDR2 sequences are SGHNT and YENEEA. Trimming at V came to 3 bases and at J to 1 base, leaving 1 base not matched to a gene. The CDR3 bases are TGTGCCAGCAGCTTCAGCGGGGGGAACACCGGGGAGCTGTTTTTT. Its protein is CASSFSGGNTGELFF.

This clone was observed a few times. This sequence joins TRBV2 and TRBJ2-2; D might be TRBD2 (6 bases). V lost 8 bases and J 0 bases, leaving 10 bases between the germline ends. CDR3 size: 14 residues. Looked up from germline, CDR1 is SNHLY and CDR2 is FYNNEI. The CDR3 nucleotides are TGTGCCAGCGGGGGACTGACGAACACCGGGGAGCTGTTTTTT. Translated: CASGGLTNTGELFF.

In its sample, this clone was seen a few times. This chain connects TRBV2 to TRBJ2-7; a possible D gene is TRBD1 (5 bases). The CDR3 totals 12 residues. Deletions cut 4 bases from V and 5 bases from J, with 9 bases between. Germline V lookup: CDR1 SNHLY, CDR2 FYNNEI. CDR3 sequence (DNA): TGTGCCAGCAGTGCCCAGGGCCACGAGCAGTACTTC. Its protein is CASSAQGHEQYF. Full variable domain (rest looked up from reference TRBV2 and TRBJ2-7): EPEVTQTPSHQVTQMGQEVILRCVPISNHLYFYWYRQILGQKVEFLVSFYNNEISEKSEIFDDQFSVERPDGSNFTLKIRSTKLEDSAMYFCASSAQGHEQYFGPGTRLTVT.

The CDR3 sequence is CASTLRLAGGGTGELFF. The CDR3 bases are TGTGCCAGCACTCTCCGACTAGCGGGAGGAGGGACCGGGGAGCTGTTTTTT. This chain links TRBV7-9 with TRBJ2-2; 13 bases line up with TRBD2. The CDR3 loop spans 17 amino acids. The V segment lost 7 bases and the J segment 5 bases; nucleotides outside the gene matches: 10. Germline CDR1 SEHNR, CDR2 FQNEAQ (reference sequence).

This rearrangement joins TRBV19 to TRBJ2-7; the D gene could be TRBD1 or TRBD2 (5 bases each). The CDR3 covers 13 residues. Trimming left V 3 bases short and J 3 bases short, with 9 bases between. The germline V gene encodes CDR1 LNHDA and CDR2 SQIVND (reference sequence). In nucleotides, the CDR3 is TGTGCCAGTAGTATGGGTGGGGGCTACGAGCAGTACTTC. Translated, it gives CASSMGGGYEQYF.

This chain connects TRBV5-1 to TRBJ2-7; 8 bases are shared with TRBD1. V gave up 2 bases and J gave up 5 bases; unmatched junction bases: 6. The CDR3 has 14 amino acids. Germline CDR1 reads SGHRS; CDR2 reads YFSETQ. CDR3 sequence (DNA): TGCGCCAGCAGCTTTCTGCAGGGGGCGAACGAGCAGTACTTC. Translation gives CASSFLQGANEQYF. The variable domain in full, completed from reference TRBV5-1 and TRBJ2-7, reads KAGVTQTPRYLIKTRGQQVTLSCSPISGHRSVSWYQQTPGQGLQFLFEYFSETQRNKGNFPGRFSGRQFSNSRSEMNVSTLELGDSALYLCASSFLQGANEQYFGPGTRLTVT.

V and J are TRBV5-1 and TRBJ1-3; D remains unclear. The CDR3 spans 14 residues. With 1 base removed from V and 0 bases from J, the gap between germline ends came to 5 bases. CDR1 and CDR2 (germline): SGHRS, YFSETQ. CDR3 sequence: CASSLWGSGNTIYF. CDR3 nucleotide sequence: TGCGCCAGCAGCTTGTGGGGCTCTGGAAACACCATATATTTT. Based on the CDR3 plus reference TRBV5-1 and TRBJ1-3, the full variable domain is KAGVTQTPRYLIKTRGQQVTLSCSPISGHRSVSWYQQTPGQGLQFLFEYFSETQRNKGNFPGRFSGRQFSNSRSEMNVSTLELGDSALYLCASSLWGSGNTIYFGEGSWLTVV.

J is TRBJ2-1 and V is TRBV7-8; TRBD2 aligns across 14 bases. CDR1 and CDR2 from the germline V gene are SGHVS and FQNEAQ. Germline trimming cut 5 bases from V and 0 bases from J; bases unmatched to any gene: 6. CDR3 length: 18 residues. CDR3 coding DNA: TGTGCCAGCAGCCTAGGGACTAGCGGGAGTATCTCCTACAATGAGCAGTTCTTC. Encoded protein: CASSLGTSGSISYNEQFF.

The chain carries TRBV15 and TRBJ2-5, with 7 bases aligning to TRBD1. The CDR3 spans 14 residues. J was trimmed by 5 bases and V by 0 bases; bases with no gene match: 3. Germline V gives CDR1 LNHNV, CDR2 YYDKDF (reference sequence). CDR3 region: CATSRDRGQETQYF. The CDR3, as DNA: TGTGCCACCAGCAGAGATAGGGGGCAGGAGACCCAGTACTTC.

This chain links TRBV30 with TRBJ2-2; either TRBD1 or TRBD2 may supply D (5 bases each). Trimming took off 2 bases at V and 7 bases at J, with 8 bases between the two ends. CDR3 length: 12 amino acids. The germline gives CDR1 GTSNPN, CDR2 SVGIG (reference sequence). CDR3 bases: TGTGCCTGGAGTCTGGGGGTCGGGGAGCTGTTTTTT. Its translation is CAWSLGVGELFF.

This clone was found a few times. This rearrangement joins TRBV27 to TRBJ1-1; a possible D gene is TRBD1 (5 bases). Germline CDR1 is MNHEY and CDR2 is SMNVEV (reference sequence). The CDR3 totals 12 residues. V dropped 1 base and J dropped 7 bases, with 7 bases sitting between them. The CDR3 coding sequence is TGTGCCAGCAGTTTATTAGGGGATGAAGCTTTCTTT. The encoded protein is CASSLLGDEAFF.

The rearrangement joins TRBV28 to TRBJ2-4; TRBD2 might be the D (5 bases). CDR3 length: 14 amino acids. The germline CDR1 and CDR2 sequences are MDHEN and SYDVKM. V was clipped by 5 bases and J by 2 bases, with 10 bases between them. The DNA for the CDR3 is TGTGCCAGCAGTAGTAGCGATCCCAAAAACATTCAGTACTTC. Its translation is CASSSSDPKNIQYF. Combining the CDR3 with reference TRBV28 and TRBJ2-4 gives the whole variable domain DVKVTQSSRYLVKRTGEKVFLECVQDMDHENMFWYRQDPGLGLRLIYFSYDVKMKEKGDIPEGYSVSREKKERFSLILESASTNQTSMYLCASSSSDPKNIQYFGAGTRLSVL.

The chain uses TRBV5-4 and TRBJ2-7; 11 bases line up with TRBD2. Trimming at V came to 4 bases and at J to 4 bases, leaving 10 bases not matched to a gene. The CDR3 consists of 16 residues. Germline V lookup: CDR1 SGHNT, CDR2 YYREEE (reference sequence). CDR3 sequence (DNA): TGTGCCAGCAGCCTAGGGGGGTCTAGCGGGAGGTACGAGCAGTACTTC. Protein sequence: CASSLGGSSGRYEQYF. The entire variable domain, with the rest obtained from reference TRBV5-4 and TRBJ2-7, is as follows: ETGVTQSPTHLIKTRGQQVTLRCSSQSGHNTVSWYQQALGQGPQFIFQYYREEENGRGNFPPRFSGLQFPNYSSELNVNALELDDSALYLCASSLGGSSGRYEQYFGPGTRLTVT.

V and J are TRBV6-5 and TRBJ2-3; TRBD1 agrees at 7 bases. Germline trimming cut 2 bases from V and 3 bases from J; bases unmatched to any gene: 2. Germline CDR1 reads MNHEY; CDR2 reads SVGAGI. This CDR3 contains 14 residues. The CDR3 loop reads CASSYDRETDTQYF. In DNA form, the CDR3 reads TGTGCCAGCAGTTACGACAGGGAGACAGATACGCAGTATTTT.

The chain employs TRBV6-4 and TRBJ2-1; no reliable D call. Trimming removed 0 bases at V and 0 bases at J, with 9 bases between. The CDR3 spans 16 residues. Germline loops: CDR1 MRHNA, CDR2 SNTAGT. In DNA form, the CDR3 reads TGTGCCAGCAGTGACTCGAGTCTCAGCTCCTACAATGAGCAGTTCTTC. This translates into CASSDSSLSSYNEQFF.

This clone was seen only once. The chain carries TRBV27 and TRBJ1-5; tentatively, D is TRBD1 (6 bases). CDR1 and CDR2 from the germline V gene are MNHEY and SMNVEV (reference sequence). This CDR3 has 14 residues. V lost 2 bases and J lost 6, with 11 bases in between. The CDR3 region has the DNA TGTGCCAGCAGTTTAGACAGGTCCGGTCAGCCCCAGCATTTT. Translation gives CASSLDRSGQPQHF.